Below, 8 T cell receptor beta chains from the same sample are listed, as sequenced in a study of early T cells in non-severe SARS-CoV-2 infection. One entry per CDR3 protein, called by TCRdb with MiXCR from the 5' RACE reads. This table holds just under 65,000 distinct CDR3 sequences, around 10% found once. Sample: whole blood, taken at baseline. These receptors were obtained from an adult who was a healthcare worker with PCR-confirmed SARS-CoV-2 infection or an uninfected control (not recorded which).

This clonotype was picked up many times. CDR3 protein: CASSLGPSVNSPLHF. In DNA, the CDR3 is TGTGCCAGCTCACTAGGACCGAGCGTTAATTCACCCCTCCACTTT. The genes are TRBV18 and TRBJ1-6, with unresolved D. Trimming took off 4 bases at V and 6 bases at J, with 13 bases between the two ends. The V gene's germline CDR1 is KGHSH and CDR2 LQKENI. The CDR3 consists of 15 residues.

In this sample, this clonotype turned up once. The chain joins TRBV11-2 to TRBJ2-5, with D unresolved. This CDR3 region has 16 residues. Germline values: CDR1 SGHAT, CDR2 FQNNGV. Trimming stripped 2 bases from V and 2 bases from J, with 15 bases between. CDR3 DNA sequence: TGTGCCAGCAGCTTAACACCTTATGAGGTACAAGAGACCCAGTACTTC. Protein: CASSLTPYEVQETQYF.

This clonotype showed up many times. The chain uses TRBV14 and TRBJ2-3; D perhaps matches TRBD1 (6 bases). Deletions cut 1 base from V and 3 bases from J, with 20 bases between. The CDR3 consists of 18 residues. Germline CDR1 is SGHDN and CDR2 is FVKESK. CDR3 DNA: TGTGCCAGCAGCCAAGCCGGGTGGACAGTCAACGGGACAGATACGCAGTATTTT. It codes for CASSQAGWTVNGTDTQYF.

This clonotype was counted many times. This chain connects TRBV23-1 to TRBJ2-3; D assignment may be TRBD1 or TRBD2 (5 bases each). TRBV23-1 is identified as an open reading frame with a role that is uncertain. The CDR3 is made up of 14 amino acids. Between the trimmed V and J ends, which lost 6 bases and 3 bases, there was a span of 13 bases. CDR3 residues: CASREEAGTDTQYF. DNA of the CDR3: TGCGCCAGCAGGGAGGAGGCAGGGACAGATACGCAGTATTTT.

This clonotype was seen only a few times. V usage is TRBV6-4 and J usage is TRBJ1-1; D is ambiguous. The CDR3 is 14 residues long. Germline CDR1 and CDR2: MRHNA and SNTAGT. Trimming stripped 5 bases from V and 1 base from J, with 11 bases between. CDR3 protein: CASSTVLWNTEAFF. The CDR3 DNA reads TGTGCCAGCAGTACGGTCCTATGGAACACTGAAGCTTTCTTT.

This clonotype was observed a few times. The rearrangement joins TRBV6-5 to TRBJ1-2; possibly TRBD1 for D (6 bases). The CDR3 runs to 11 residues. V was shortened by 10 bases and J by 8 bases, with 14 bases between the two germline ends. Per germline, CDR1 MNHEY and CDR2 SVGAGI. CDR3 protein: CATRGGAGYTF. Here the CDR3 DNA reads TGTGCCACCAGAGGGGGAGCCGGCTACACCTTC.

This clonotype was detected many times. The V and J genes are TRBV30 and TRBJ1-1; TRBD1 matches at 7 bases. The junction had 7 bases not matched to a gene; V was cut back by 5 bases and J by 4 bases. The CDR3 loop spans 13 amino acids. Per germline, CDR1 GTSNPN and CDR2 SVGIG (reference sequence). CDR3 sequence (DNA): TGTGCCTGGGCTACAGGGGCGGGCACTGAAGCTTTCTTT. This sequence encodes CAWATGAGTEAFF. Full variable domain (rest looked up from reference TRBV30 and TRBJ1-1): SQTIHQWPATLVQPVGSPLSLECTVEGTSNPNLYWYRQAAGRGLQLLFYSVGIGQISSEVPQNLSASRPQDRQFILSSKKLLLSDSGFYLCAWATGAGTEAFFGQGTRLTVV.

The sample holds many counts of this clonotype. This chain joins TRBV20-1 and TRBJ1-3; TRBD1 matches at 7 bases. With V trimmed by 1 base and J by 6 bases, 9 bases remained unmatched. Germline CDR1 is DFQATT and CDR2 is SNEGSKA (reference sequence). CDR3 size: 15 residues. CDR3 coding DNA: TGCAGTGCTAGAGTTCCCGACAGGGCACTAAACACCATATATTTT. Amino acids: CSARVPDRALNTIYF.